Shown below are 17 T cell receptor beta chains from a single sample sequenced in a study of T cell responses to AZD1222 COVID-19 vaccine. Only in-frame clones appear in the TCRdb table, and some are missing; sequencing was by immunoSEQ multiplex PCR. This table holds about 57,000 clones, approximately 86% found once. The sample consisted of peripheral blood, taken on day 0 of AZD1222 vaccination. The source of these receptors is an adult in good health.

This clone was counted only a few times. The chain recombines TRBV7-8 with TRBJ2-2; D is undetermined. The CDR3 is 13 residues long. Trimming stripped 2 bases from V and 5 bases from J, with 6 bases between. The V gene's germline CDR1 is SGHVS and CDR2 FQNEAQ. CDR3 sequence (DNA): TGTGCCAGCAGCTTACGTTCAACCGGGGAGCTGTTTTTT. Its protein is CASSLRSTGELFF.

The CDR3: CSASDMVRSSGYNEQFF. The CDR3 DNA follows: TGCAGTGCTAGTGATATGGTGCGGTCTAGCGGCTACAATGAGCAGTTCTTC. The chain has TRBV20-1 and TRBJ2-1, with 7 bases matching TRBD2. Germline CDR1 is DFQATT and CDR2 is SNEGSKA (reference sequence). V lost 3 bases, J lost 3 bases, and 14 bases stayed unmatched. This CDR3 has 17 residues.

This chain links TRBV5-6 with TRBJ2-4; TRBD1 is a possible D gene (6 bases). The CDR3 length is 13 residues. Trimming stripped 2 bases from V and 8 bases from J, with 11 bases between. Germline V gene data show CDR1 as SGHDT and CDR2 as YYEEEE. Written as DNA, the CDR3 is TGTGCCAGCAGCTTAGGGGGTGAAGACATTCAGTACTTC. This sequence encodes CASSLGGEDIQYF.

The chain is built from TRBV4-2 and TRBJ2-4; 12 nucleotides agree with TRBD2. J was trimmed by 1 base and V by 5 bases; bases with no gene match: 15. Germline-derived CDR1 and CDR2 are LGHNA and YNFKEQ. CDR3 length: 20 amino acids. This CDR3 is CASSFRTSGTITRAKNIQYF. The CDR3 DNA reads TGTGCCAGCAGCTTCCGGACTAGCGGGACTATTACGAGGGCCAAAAACATTCAGTACTTC.

CDR3 coding DNA: TGTGCCAGCAGCCAAGGACTACAGGGGGCGGGAAATCAGCCCCAGCATTTT. Its translation: CASSQGLQGAGNQPQHF. The chain couples TRBV4-2 to TRBJ1-5; 9 bases align to TRBD1. Trimming cost V 1 base and J 4 bases; bases outside gene matches: 8. This CDR3 is 17 amino acids long. Germline CDR1 is LGHNA and CDR2 is YNFKEQ.

The J gene is TRBJ2-7, the V gene TRBV7-6; no clear D gene. Trimming stripped 5 bases from V and 8 bases from J, with 10 bases between. Germline assignment: CDR1 SGHVS and CDR2 FNYEAQ. The CDR3 runs 11 residues. In nucleotides, the CDR3 is TGTGCCAGCAGCATGCAAGCGCAGCAGTACTTC. It is translated as CASSMQAQQYF.

The chain uses TRBV25-1 and TRBJ2-1; 11 bases match TRBD1. The ends lost 4 bases at V and 7 bases at J; junction bases unmatched: 3. This CDR3 has 14 residues. The germline V gene encodes CDR1 MGHDK and CDR2 SYGVNS. The CDR3 DNA reads TGTGCCAGCAGTGTGGGACAGGGGGTAAATGAGCAGTTCTTC. As protein: CASSVGQGVNEQFF.

This chain uses TRBV3-1 (or the pseudogene TRBV3-2) with TRBJ1-4; the D is unclear. CDR3 length equals 13 residues. Germline CDR1 and CDR2: LGHDT and YNNKEL (reference sequence). The V and J ends lost 6 bases and 4 bases respectively, with 9 bases between them. CDR3 in amino acids: CASRRGHNEKLFF. The CDR3 region has the DNA TGTGCCAGCAGACGAGGGCATAATGAAAAACTGTTTTTT.

The chain's CDR3 is CASSTPGQFINTF. CDR3 DNA sequence: TGTGCCAGTAGCACTCCGGGACAGTTCATCAACACCTTC. This chain connects TRBV19 to TRBJ1-2; TRBD1 matches 7 bases. Trimming took 6 bases from V and 12 from J; bases not matched to a gene: 13. Germline V gene lookup returns CDR1 LNHDA and CDR2 SQIVND (reference sequence). The length of the CDR3 is 13 residues.

The V gene is TRBV18, the J gene TRBJ2-1, with 10 bases lining up with TRBD1. V was pared by 3 bases and J by 8 bases, with 7 bases of the junction left unmatched. Germline V CDR1 and CDR2: KGHSH, LQKENI. The CDR3 is 15 amino acids. This CDR3 reads CASSPRQGALDEQFF. CDR3 sequence (DNA): TGTGCCAGCTCACCCCGACAGGGGGCATTAGATGAGCAGTTCTTC.

The chain combines TRBV18 with TRBJ2-1; 8 bases match TRBD2. Germline assignment: CDR1 KGHSH and CDR2 LQKENI. V was pared by 3 bases and J by 10 bases, with 14 bases of the junction left unmatched. The CDR3 is made up of 16 amino acids. In nucleotides, the CDR3 is TGTGCCAGCTCACCCTCTTCCAGCGGGAGAGTATCCGAGCAGTTCTTC. Amino acids: CASSPSSSGRVSEQFF.

This clone showed up just once. J is TRBJ2-3 and V is TRBV7-6; D unclear. Looked up from germline, CDR1 is SGHVS and CDR2 is FNYEAQ. Trimming shortened V by 5 bases and J by 4 bases, and 7 bases separated the two germline ends. This CDR3 is built from 12 residues. Written as DNA, the CDR3 is TGTGCCAGCAGCCCGCACCCAGATACGCAGTATTTT. Translated: CASSPHPDTQYF.

The V call is TRBV5-8, the J call TRBJ2-7, with D uncertain. V lost 1 base and J lost 3, with 5 bases in between. This CDR3 has 12 residues. The germline gives CDR1 SGHTS, CDR2 YDEGEE. The CDR3: CASSLLRYEQYF. The CDR3 DNA reads TGTGCCAGCAGCTTGTTACGCTACGAGCAGTACTTC.

The rearrangement uses TRBV5-1 and TRBJ2-7; 7 bases are a match to TRBD2. The CDR3 has 15 amino acids. The V and J ends lost 5 bases and 6 bases, in that order; junction bases with no gene match: 14. Per germline, CDR1 SGHRS and CDR2 YFSETQ. Here the CDR3 reads CASSFGGSGQSEQYF. The CDR3 bases are TGCGCCAGCAGTTTTGGCGGGAGTGGTCAGAGCGAGCAGTACTTC.

This clone is labeled as medium-sized. This chain joins TRBV7-9 and TRBJ2-3; D gene unclear. Germline assignment: CDR1 SEHNR and CDR2 FQNEAQ (reference sequence). This CDR3 contains 13 residues. The V and J ends lost 5 bases and 6 bases respectively, with 12 bases between them. As DNA, the CDR3 is TGTGCCAGCAGCCCTCTTAGGGCGGATACGCAGTATTTT. This translates into CASSPLRADTQYF.

This chain joins TRBV7-2 and TRBJ2-5; D gene uncertain. Germline values: CDR1 SGHTA, CDR2 FQGNSA. The CDR3 is made up of 14 amino acids. The V end lost 1 base, the J end lost 5 bases, and 11 bases lay between the germline ends. The CDR3, as DNA: TGTGCCAGCAGCTTAGATCCAGGTCTGGAGACCCAGTACTTC. Translated: CASSLDPGLETQYF. Together with reference TRBV7-2 and TRBJ2-5, the CDR3 gives the full variable domain: GAGVSQSPSNKVTEKGKDVELRCDPISGHTALYWYRQSLGQGLEFLIYFQGNSAPDKSGLPSDRFSAERTGGSVSTLTIQRTQQEDSAVYLCASSLDPGLETQYFGPGTRLLVL.

This rearrangement joins TRBV19 to TRBJ2-5; 7 bases agree with TRBD1. Trimming at V came to 4 bases and at J to 5 bases, leaving 7 bases not matched to a gene. Germline loops: CDR1 LNHDA, CDR2 SQIVND (reference sequence). The CDR3 extends over 14 amino acids. The CDR3 loop reads CASSKDRWSETQYF. CDR3 sequence (DNA): TGTGCCAGTAGTAAGGACAGGTGGTCGGAGACCCAGTACTTC.